The 4 T cell receptor beta chains below come from one sample, sequenced in a study. The sorted Tregs were CD4+CD25+CD127-/low cells. TCRdb used MiXCR to reprocess the 5' RACE reads, holding one entry per CDR3 protein. The sample shows 35,000 to 55,000 distinct CDR3 sequences, 22% of them seen only once. The sequenced sample consisted of Tregs sorted from a lymph node. These receptors all come from a female donor with breast cancer.

The chain recombines TRBV19 with TRBJ1-5, with a possible D match to TRBD1 (6 bases). Looked up from germline, CDR1 is LNHDA and CDR2 is SQIVND (reference sequence). V was pared by 2 bases and J by 3 bases, with 8 bases between. The CDR3 spans 14 residues. The CDR3 DNA sequence: TGTGCCAGTAGTATAAGGGGGACCAATCAGCCCCAGCATTTT. This codes for CASSIRGTNQPQHF.

This clonotype was seen a handful of times. J is TRBJ2-3 and V is TRBV14; 9 bases are shared with TRBD2. After removal of 5 bases from V and 2 bases from J, the junction contained 2 bases not matched to a gene. CDR1 is SGHDN, CDR2 FVKESK, per germline. The CDR3 has 14 residues. CDR3 in amino acids: CASSLAGDTDTQYF. The CDR3 DNA sequence: TGTGCCAGCAGCTTAGCGGGAGACACAGATACGCAGTATTTT.

Points on this clonotype: A read error may produce the germline difference seen at one junction end. This chain joins TRBV30 and TRBJ2-5; possibly TRBD2 for D (5 bases). Per the germline V gene, CDR1 is GTSNPN and CDR2 is SVGIG (reference sequence). The CDR3 is 12 residues long. In nucleotides, the CDR3 is TGTGCGTGGACTCTTGCGTCTAAGGCCCAGTACTTC. Translation: CAWTLASKAQYF.

Comment on this clonotype: The junction and the germline gene differ at one end; a read error may be behind it. This chain links TRBV7-3 with TRBJ2-7; TRBD1 agrees at 9 bases. Germline V lookup: CDR1 SGHTA, CDR2 FQGTGA. The CDR3 is 15 amino acids. CDR3: CVSSRTGTGQYEQYF. The DNA for the CDR3 is TGTGTCAGCAGCAGGACCGGGACAGGGCAGTACGAGCAGTACTTC.